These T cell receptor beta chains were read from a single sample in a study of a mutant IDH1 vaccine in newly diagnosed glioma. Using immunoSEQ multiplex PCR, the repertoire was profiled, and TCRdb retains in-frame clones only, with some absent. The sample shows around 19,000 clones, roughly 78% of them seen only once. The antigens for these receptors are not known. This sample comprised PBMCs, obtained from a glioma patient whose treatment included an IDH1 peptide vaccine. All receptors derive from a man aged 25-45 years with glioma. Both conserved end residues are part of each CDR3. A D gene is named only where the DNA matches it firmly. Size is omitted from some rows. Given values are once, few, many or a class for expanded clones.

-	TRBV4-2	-	CASSLWPSGETQYF
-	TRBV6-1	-	CASTEFTGINIQYF
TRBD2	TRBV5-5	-	CASSFFREGRGDTQYF
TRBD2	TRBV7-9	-	CASSLSGRAGELFF
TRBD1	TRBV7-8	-	CASSSSGTGVAKNIQYF
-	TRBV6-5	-	CASSSSVSSYNEQFF
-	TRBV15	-	CATSKNQLLNTEAFF
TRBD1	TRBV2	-	CASIFLTGGDEKLFF
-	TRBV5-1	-	CASSLVGQPEQYF
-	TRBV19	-	CASSIGPVGNTIYF
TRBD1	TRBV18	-	CASSSGTGGGTEAFF
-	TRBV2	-	CASSEIGQWQSPLHF
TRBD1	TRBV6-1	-	CASSPMTGGNTEAFF
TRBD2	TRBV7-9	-	CASSPGTSGTEQFF
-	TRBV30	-	CACLHSPVMNTEAFF
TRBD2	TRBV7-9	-	CASSLAPTSGSQETQYF
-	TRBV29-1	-	CSVGLPWGEAFF
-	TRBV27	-	CASSLYVGVLYTQYF
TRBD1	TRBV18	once	CASSPGTGSGNTIYF
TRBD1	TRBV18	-	CASSPTPGQGVYEQYF
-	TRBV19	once	CASLKGEGMMNTEAFF
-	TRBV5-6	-	CASSGGDVHLYEQYF
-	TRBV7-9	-	CASSPRDPPSYEQYF
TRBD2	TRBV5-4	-	CASSLPSGSSTDTQYF
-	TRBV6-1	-	CASSVRGNTEAFF
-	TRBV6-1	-	CASIDSGTPWDTIYF
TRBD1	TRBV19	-	CASSWQGDNQPQHF
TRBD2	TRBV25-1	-	CASSDRTSGRASEQYF
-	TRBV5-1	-	CASSLAPGSEREQYF
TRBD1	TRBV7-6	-	CASSLGWGDRDNEQFF
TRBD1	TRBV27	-	CASSPMGLGTAIYGYTF
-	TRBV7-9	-	CASSLQAEKLFF
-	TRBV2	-	CASSVEEGSTEAFF
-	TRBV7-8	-	CASSLAGGDYGYTF
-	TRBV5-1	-	CASSSTGEGLYGYTF
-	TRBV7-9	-	CASSLIATNEKLFF
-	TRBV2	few	CASSEQGRGNQPQHF
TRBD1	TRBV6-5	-	CATLGQANTEAFF
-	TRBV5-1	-	CASSLTRLQNTEAFF
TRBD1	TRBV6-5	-	CASSLRGLYEQYF
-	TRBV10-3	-	CAISDVGGGNQPQHF
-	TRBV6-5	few	CASSYSNEKLFF
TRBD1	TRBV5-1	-	CASSSFRDRGQDEQYF
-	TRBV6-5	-	CASSYPGGGDTEAFF
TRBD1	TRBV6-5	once	CASSYRAGGPYEQYF
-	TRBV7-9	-	CASTNPDGVAEQYF
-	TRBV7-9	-	CASSLASSYGGTIYF